The 15 T cell receptor beta chains presented below share a single source sample, sequenced in a study of blood T cell repertoires in COVID-19. Here immunoSEQ multiplex PCR was the method, and the copy in TCRdb shows in-frame clones only, minus some. This sample yields approximately 200,000 clones, of which 86% are seen a single time; approximately 4% belongs to the top ten. Sequenced material: PBMCs or T cells enriched from blood (not recorded which). Source of these receptors: a woman younger than 45 who had been exposed to COVID-19.

The chain recombines TRBV9 with TRBJ2-7, with D perhaps matching TRBD2 (7 bases). The germline V gene encodes CDR1 SGDLS and CDR2 YYNGEE. The CDR3 is 15 amino acids. V was shortened by 0 bases and J by 3 bases, with 13 bases between the two germline ends. The CDR3: CASSVGEGEYYEQYF. The CDR3 region has the DNA TGTGCCAGCAGCGTAGGGGAGGGGGAATACTACGAGCAGTACTTC. The whole variable domain, remainder taken from reference TRBV9 and TRBJ2-7, is DSGVTQTPKHLITATGQRVTLRCSPRSGDLSVYWYQQSLDQGLQFLIQYYNGEERAKGNILERFSAQQFPDLHSELNLSSLELGDSALYFCASSVGEGEYYEQYFGPGTRLTVT.

The chain links TRBV7-2 to TRBJ2-6; TRBD2 might be the D (5 bases). Germline CDR1 reads SGHTA; CDR2 reads FQGNSA. Trimming removed 7 bases from V and 4 bases from J, with 20 bases in between. The CDR3 runs to 17 residues. The CDR3 spells CASKISGRARGANVLTF. Here the CDR3 DNA reads TGTGCCAGCAAAATAAGTGGGCGGGCGCGGGGGGCCAACGTCCTGACTTTC.

Note on this clone: Lacking the conserved final phenylalanine or tryptophan, this CDR3 likely reflects a read error. Because the CDR3's place on the DNA is in doubt, the DNA is left out and the CDR3 is given as listed by TCRdb. The chain couples TRBV6-1 to TRBJ2-7; TRBD1 is the table's D call, not checked against the DNA. Including both end residues, the CDR3 is 13 amino acids long. CDR1 is MNHNS, CDR2 SASEGT, per germline. The CDR3 loop is CASSENLEGQGID.

The chain employs TRBV2 and TRBJ1-4; perhaps TRBD1 as D (5 bases). V was shortened by 2 bases and J by 3 bases, with 10 bases between the two germline ends. This CDR3 is built from 15 residues. CDR1 and CDR2 from the germline V gene are SNHLY and FYNNEI. CDR3 protein: CASSEWGGPNEKLFF. CDR3 nucleotides: TGTGCCAGCAGTGAATGGGGGGGTCCTAATGAAAAACTGTTTTTT.

This clone showed up just once. The chain is built from TRBV5-5 and TRBJ2-1; TRBD2 aligns across 7 bases. The junction had 13 bases not matched to a gene; V was cut back by 5 bases and J by 2 bases. The CDR3 is made up of 17 amino acids. Germline CDR1 and CDR2: SGHKS and YYEKEE (reference sequence). CDR3 protein: CASSSTPLAVAYNEQFF. The CDR3 DNA reads TGTGCCAGCAGTTCCACCCCCCTAGCGGTGGCCTACAATGAGCAGTTCTTC. The full variable domain, with the rest looked up from reference TRBV5-5 and TRBJ2-1, is DAGVTQSPTHLIKTRGQQVTLRCSPISGHKSVSWYQQVLGQGPQFIFQYYEKEERGRGNFPDRFSARQFPNYSSELNVNALLLGDSALYLCASSSTPLAVAYNEQFFGPGTRLTVL.

The DNA of the CDR3 is TGCGCCAGCAGCTTGGGACAGGCTCACCCCGGGGAGCAGTACTTC. Translation: CASSLGQAHPGEQYF. The chain has TRBV5-1 and TRBJ2-7; a possible D gene is TRBD1 (6 bases). This CDR3 contains 15 residues. The V gene lost 0 bases and the J gene lost 7 bases, with 17 bases spanning the gap. Germline V gives CDR1 SGHRS, CDR2 YFSETQ. Full variable domain (outside the CDR3, taken from reference TRBV5-1 and TRBJ2-7): KAGVTQTPRYLIKTRGQQVTLSCSPISGHRSVSWYQQTPGQGLQFLFEYFSETQRNKGNFPGRFSGRQFSNSRSEMNVSTLELGDSALYLCASSLGQAHPGEQYFGPGTRLTVT.

This chain uses TRBV7-3 with TRBJ1-1; 8 bases are a match to TRBD1. The V segment lost 5 bases and the J segment 1 base; nucleotides outside the gene matches: 6. The germline CDR1 and CDR2 sequences are SGHTA and FQGTGA. CDR3 size: 15 residues. CDR3 nucleotides: TGTGCCAGCAGCCCCCTCGGACAGGGGAACACTGAAGCTTTCTTT. Residues: CASSPLGQGNTEAFF.

The J gene is TRBJ1-2, the V gene TRBV28; D is possibly TRBD1 (6 bases). With 6 bases removed from V and 7 bases from J, the gap between germline ends came to 18 bases. The germline CDR1 and CDR2 sequences are MDHEN and SYDVKM. The CDR3 has 14 amino acids. CDR3 sequence (DNA): TGTGCCAGCAGCCCGGTGAGGGGGTCTTTTGGCTACACCTTC. Translating it yields CASSPVRGSFGYTF.

CDR3 in DNA: TGTGCCAGCTCACCGGGCGGGAATAATCAGCCCCAGCATTTT. Translated: CASSPGGNNQPQHF. This chain links TRBV18 with TRBJ1-5, with unresolved D. The V end was cut by 3 bases, the J end by 4 bases, with 10 bases between. The CDR3 covers 14 residues. Germline values: CDR1 KGHSH, CDR2 LQKENI.

The chain uses TRBV9 and TRBJ2-1; TRBD1 aligns across 8 bases. The V and J ends lost 0 bases and 1 base, in that order; junction bases with no gene match: 0. This CDR3 region has 15 residues. Looked up from germline, CDR1 is SGDLS and CDR2 is YYNGEE. CDR3: CASSVGTGSYNEQFF. The CDR3 nucleotides are TGTGCCAGCAGCGTAGGGACAGGGTCCTACAATGAGCAGTTCTTC.

J is TRBJ2-2 and V is TRBV5-1; D call uncertain. Looked up from germline, CDR1 is SGHRS and CDR2 is YFSETQ. This CDR3 spans 14 amino acids. V lost 1 base and J lost 0, with 4 bases in between. The CDR3: CASSLQANTGELFF. In nucleotides, the CDR3 is TGCGCCAGCAGCTTGCAGGCGAACACCGGGGAGCTGTTTTTT.

The V call is TRBV11-2, the J call TRBJ1-2; the match to TRBD1 covers 10 bases. The germline V gene has CDR1 SGHAT and CDR2 FQNNGV. V dropped 0 bases and J dropped 7; count of bases not matched to a gene: 5. This CDR3 comprises 15 residues. The CDR3 nucleotides are TGTGCCAGCAGCTTAGACGGTCGACAGGGGGCTGGCTACACCTTC. It is translated as CASSLDGRQGAGYTF.

In this sample, this clone turned up once. The V gene is TRBV7-9, the J gene TRBJ2-3, with D perhaps TRBD2 (6 bases). The CDR3 runs to 14 residues. The germline CDR1 and CDR2 sequences are SEHNR and FQNEAQ (reference sequence). V lost 2 bases and J lost 1, with 7 bases in between. The CDR3 DNA is TGTGCCAGCAGCTTACCGGGGGGCACAGATACGCAGTATTTT. Amino acids: CASSLPGGTDTQYF. The variable domain in full, with the rest retrieved from reference TRBV7-9 and TRBJ2-3, is DTGVSQNPRHKITKRGQNVTFRCDPISEHNRLYWYRQTLGQGPEFLTYFQNEAQLEKSRLLSDRFSAERPKGSFSTLEIQRTEQGDSAMYLCASSLPGGTDTQYFGPGTRLTVL.

For the CDR3, the DNA is TGCGCCAGCAGTGCAAAAGGGGTTGGCGAGCAGTACTTC. It yields the protein CASSAKGVGEQYF. V is TRBV10-1 and J is TRBJ2-7, with D tentatively TRBD1 (5 bases). The CDR3 spans 13 residues. The V gene's germline CDR1 is WNHNN and CDR2 SYGVQD (reference sequence). The germline V and J ends were trimmed by 4 bases and 6 bases, with 13 bases remaining between them.

The chain joins TRBV21-1 to TRBJ1-4. TRBV21-1 is tagged as a pseudogene. The CDR3 loop spans 14 amino acids. CDR3 sequence (DNA): TGTGCCAGCCGCCGGGAAGGGCTAGATGAAAAACTGTTTTTT. It specifies CASRREGLDEKLFF.